In its sample, the clone carrying this T cell receptor beta chain was seen a few times. Its target is not known. The sample carries other DNA sequences with the same CDR3. These data come from a study of naive CD8 T cells in extremely preterm neonates. Findings and caveats of the study: Preterm CDR3s were shorter than older groups', with fewer N additions and less trimming.

Data came from immunoSEQ multiplex PCR; TCRdb stores just in-frame clones and leaves some out. Of around 25,000 clones in the sample, 70% to 90% were seen once. Germline V gene data show CDR1 as MNHEY and CDR2 as SVGAGI. V gave up 0 bases and J gave up 3 bases; unmatched junction bases: 0. The CDR3 loop spans 14 amino acids. Preterm samples came from extremely preterm deliveries at about 22-29 weeks. The sample taken for sequencing was naive CD8+ T cells from cord blood. The receptor's source is a boy who was born preterm. The rearrangement links TRBV6-5 to TRBJ2-7; 9 bases are shared with TRBD1. CDR3 sequence: CASSYSTGGYEQYF. The CDR3 DNA sequence: TGTGCCAGCAGTTACTCGACAGGGGGCTACGAGCAGTACTTC.